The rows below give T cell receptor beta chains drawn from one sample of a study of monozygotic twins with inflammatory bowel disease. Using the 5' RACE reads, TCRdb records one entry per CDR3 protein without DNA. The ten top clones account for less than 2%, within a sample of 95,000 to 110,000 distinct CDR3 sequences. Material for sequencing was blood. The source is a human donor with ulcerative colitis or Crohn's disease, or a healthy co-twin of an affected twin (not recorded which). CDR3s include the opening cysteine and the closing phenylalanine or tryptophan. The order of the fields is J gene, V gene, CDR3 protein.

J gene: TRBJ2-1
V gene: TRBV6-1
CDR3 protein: CASSTSASLYNEQFF

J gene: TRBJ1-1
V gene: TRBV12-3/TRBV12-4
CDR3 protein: CASSFVYIGPPMNTEAFF

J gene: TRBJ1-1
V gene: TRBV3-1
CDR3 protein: CASSRGTGTEAFF

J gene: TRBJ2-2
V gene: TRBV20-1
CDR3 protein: CSAKTGGAPNTGELFF

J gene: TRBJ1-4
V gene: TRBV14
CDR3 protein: CASSQKTNEKLFF

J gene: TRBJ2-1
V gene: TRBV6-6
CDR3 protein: CASSRLQSYNEQFF

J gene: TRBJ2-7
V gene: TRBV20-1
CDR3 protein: CSRQPSGATYEQYF

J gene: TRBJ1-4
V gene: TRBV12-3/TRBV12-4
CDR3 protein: CASTVRYYEKLFF

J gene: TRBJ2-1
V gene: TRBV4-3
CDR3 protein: CASSHRDSGYNEQFF

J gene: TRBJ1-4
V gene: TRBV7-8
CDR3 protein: CASSRDHSNEKLFF

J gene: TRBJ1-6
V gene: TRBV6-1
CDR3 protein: CASSGLGGDSYNSPLHF

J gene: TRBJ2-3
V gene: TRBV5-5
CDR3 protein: CASSLETSRDTQYF

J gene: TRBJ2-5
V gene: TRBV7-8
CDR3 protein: CASSTKRGGLMTQYF

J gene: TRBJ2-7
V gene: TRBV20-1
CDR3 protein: CSARDRGHPYEQYF

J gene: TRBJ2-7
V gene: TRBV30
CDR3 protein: CAWSGSYEQYF

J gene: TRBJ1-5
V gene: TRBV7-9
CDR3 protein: CASSPTAASNQPQHF

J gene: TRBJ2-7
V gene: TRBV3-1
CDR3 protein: CASSQAGTVFHEQYF

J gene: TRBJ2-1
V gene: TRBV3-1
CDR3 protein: CASSKTSGRAGEQFF

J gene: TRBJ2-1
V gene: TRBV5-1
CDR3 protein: CASSGWNLDEQFF

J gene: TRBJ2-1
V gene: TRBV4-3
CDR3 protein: CASSQDRGEQFF

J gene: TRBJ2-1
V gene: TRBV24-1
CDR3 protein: CATAMDSNEQFF

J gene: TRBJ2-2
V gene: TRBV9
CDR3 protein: CASSPGGSGELFF

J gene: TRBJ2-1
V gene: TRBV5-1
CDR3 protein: CASSGQSHVTYNEQFF

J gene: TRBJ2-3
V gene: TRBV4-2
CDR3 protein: CASSQDPTGGTDTQYF

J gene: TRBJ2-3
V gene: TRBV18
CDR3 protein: CASSPTRDSLYWASTDTQYF

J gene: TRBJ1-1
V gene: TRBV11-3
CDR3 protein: CASSSGPEAFF

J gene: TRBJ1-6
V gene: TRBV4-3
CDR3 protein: CASSQDRANSPLHF

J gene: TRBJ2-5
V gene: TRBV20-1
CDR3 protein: CSASPFGQGEEETQYF

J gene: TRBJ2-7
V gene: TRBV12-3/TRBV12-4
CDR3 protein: CASSLAPSGEQYF

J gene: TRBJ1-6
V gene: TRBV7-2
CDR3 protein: CASSLGSRGSYNSPLHF

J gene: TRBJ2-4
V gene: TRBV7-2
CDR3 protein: CASSFGQPAKNIQYF

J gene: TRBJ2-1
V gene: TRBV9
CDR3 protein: CASTIFRTGGRNEQFF

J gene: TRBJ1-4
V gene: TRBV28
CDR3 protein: CACLAGQGTLSTEKLFF

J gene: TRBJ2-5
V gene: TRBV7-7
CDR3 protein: CASSSTGRGETQYF

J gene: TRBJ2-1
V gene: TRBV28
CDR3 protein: CASSLFGTRSNEQFF

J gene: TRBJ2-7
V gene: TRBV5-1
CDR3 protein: CASSTARQGGEQYF

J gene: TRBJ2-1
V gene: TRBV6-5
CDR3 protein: CASSLRRQKDEQFF

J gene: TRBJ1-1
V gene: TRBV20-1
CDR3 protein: CSATRDRPSEAFF

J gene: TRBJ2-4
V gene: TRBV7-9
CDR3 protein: CASSLAEGQTF

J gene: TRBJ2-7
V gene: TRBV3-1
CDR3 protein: CASSQVEASYEQYF

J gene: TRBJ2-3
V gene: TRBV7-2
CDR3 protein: CASSARTGGATDTQYF

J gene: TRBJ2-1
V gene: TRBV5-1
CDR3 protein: CASSPASAPYNEQFF

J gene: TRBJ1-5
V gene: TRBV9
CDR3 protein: CASSVEGVGNQPQHF

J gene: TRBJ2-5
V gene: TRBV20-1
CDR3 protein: CSARGDSGLETQYF

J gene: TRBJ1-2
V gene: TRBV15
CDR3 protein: CATSIRTGGPSGYTF

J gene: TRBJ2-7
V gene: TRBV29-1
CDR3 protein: CSVVGPGREQYF

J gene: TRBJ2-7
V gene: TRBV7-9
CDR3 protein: CASSPPRAETYEQYF

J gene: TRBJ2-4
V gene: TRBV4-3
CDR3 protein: CASSQDQRQGIQYF

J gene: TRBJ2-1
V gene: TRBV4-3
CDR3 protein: CASSHIAGGNDNEQFF

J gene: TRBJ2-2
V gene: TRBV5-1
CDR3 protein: CASAPGLAGASTGELFF

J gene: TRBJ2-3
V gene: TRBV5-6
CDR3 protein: CASSSPQGRTDTQYF